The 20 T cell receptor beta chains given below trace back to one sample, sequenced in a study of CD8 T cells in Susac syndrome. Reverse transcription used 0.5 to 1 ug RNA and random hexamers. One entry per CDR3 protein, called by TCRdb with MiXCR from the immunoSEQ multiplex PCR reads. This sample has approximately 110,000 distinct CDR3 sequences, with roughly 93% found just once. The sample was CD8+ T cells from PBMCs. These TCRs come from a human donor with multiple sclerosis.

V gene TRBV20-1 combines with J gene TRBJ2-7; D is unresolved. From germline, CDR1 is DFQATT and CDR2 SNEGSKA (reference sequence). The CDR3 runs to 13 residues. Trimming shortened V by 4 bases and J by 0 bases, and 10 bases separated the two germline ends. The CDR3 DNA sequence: TGCAGTGCTAAGGGTGGAACCTCCTACGAGCAGTACTTC. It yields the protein CSAKGGTSYEQYF.

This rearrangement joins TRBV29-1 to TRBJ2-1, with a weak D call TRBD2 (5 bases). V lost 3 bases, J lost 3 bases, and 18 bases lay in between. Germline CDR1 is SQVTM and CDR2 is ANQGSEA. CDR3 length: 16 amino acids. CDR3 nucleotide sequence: TGCAGCGTTGAGAACCCGGACTCTCCCCTCTACAATGAGCAGTTCTTC. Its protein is CSVENPDSPLYNEQFF.

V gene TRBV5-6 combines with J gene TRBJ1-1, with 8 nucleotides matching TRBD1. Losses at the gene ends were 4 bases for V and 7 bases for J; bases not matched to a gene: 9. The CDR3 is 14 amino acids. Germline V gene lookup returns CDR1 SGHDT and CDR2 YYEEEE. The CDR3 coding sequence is TGTGCCAGCAGCGTTCCCGGGACAGGTTATGAAGCTTTCTTT. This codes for CASSVPGTGYEAFF. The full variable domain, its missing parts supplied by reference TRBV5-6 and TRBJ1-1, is DAGVTQSPTHLIKTRGQQVTLRCSPKSGHDTVSWYQQALGQGPQFIFQYYEEEERQRGNFPDRFSGHQFPNYSSELNVNALLLGDSALYLCASSVPGTGYEAFFGQGTRLTVV.

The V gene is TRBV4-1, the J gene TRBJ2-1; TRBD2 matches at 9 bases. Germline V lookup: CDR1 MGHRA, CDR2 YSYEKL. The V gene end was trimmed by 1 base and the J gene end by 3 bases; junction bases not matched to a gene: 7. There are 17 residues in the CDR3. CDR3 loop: CASSQGASGERYNEQFF. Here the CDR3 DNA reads TGCGCCAGCAGCCAAGGGGCTAGCGGGGAGCGCTACAATGAGCAGTTCTTC.

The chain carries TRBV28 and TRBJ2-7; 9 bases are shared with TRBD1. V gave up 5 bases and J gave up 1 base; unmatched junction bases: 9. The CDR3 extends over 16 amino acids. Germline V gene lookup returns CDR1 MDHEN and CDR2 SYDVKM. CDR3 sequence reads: CASSIQGAAFSYEQYV. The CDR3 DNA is TGTGCCAGCAGTATACAGGGGGCGGCGTTTTCCTACGAGCAGTACGTC.

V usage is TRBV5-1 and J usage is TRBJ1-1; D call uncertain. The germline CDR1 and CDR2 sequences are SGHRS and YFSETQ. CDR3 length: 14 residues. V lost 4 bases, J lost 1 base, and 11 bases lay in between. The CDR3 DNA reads TGCGCCAGCAGCCCTGGGATGAGGAACACTGAAGCTTTCTTT. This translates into CASSPGMRNTEAFF.

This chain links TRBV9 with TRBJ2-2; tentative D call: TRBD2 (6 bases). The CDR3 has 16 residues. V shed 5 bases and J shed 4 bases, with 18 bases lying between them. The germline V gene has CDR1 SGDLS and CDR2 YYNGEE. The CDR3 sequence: CASSTPATRSTGELFF. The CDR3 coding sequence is TGTGCCAGCAGTACTCCCGCGACTAGGAGCACCGGGGAGCTGTTTTTT.

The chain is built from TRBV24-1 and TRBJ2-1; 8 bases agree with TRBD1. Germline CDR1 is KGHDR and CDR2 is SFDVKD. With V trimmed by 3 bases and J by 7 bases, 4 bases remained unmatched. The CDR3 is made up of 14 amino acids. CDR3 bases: TGTGCCACCAGTGATAGGACAGGGAATAATGAGCAGTTCTTC. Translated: CATSDRTGNNEQFF.

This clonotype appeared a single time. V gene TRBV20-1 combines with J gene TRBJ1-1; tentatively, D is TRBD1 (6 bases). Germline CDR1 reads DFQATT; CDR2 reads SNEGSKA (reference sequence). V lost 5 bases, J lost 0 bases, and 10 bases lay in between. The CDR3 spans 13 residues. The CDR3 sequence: CSAGDRMNTEAFF. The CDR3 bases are TGCAGTGCTGGCGACAGGATGAACACTGAAGCTTTCTTT.

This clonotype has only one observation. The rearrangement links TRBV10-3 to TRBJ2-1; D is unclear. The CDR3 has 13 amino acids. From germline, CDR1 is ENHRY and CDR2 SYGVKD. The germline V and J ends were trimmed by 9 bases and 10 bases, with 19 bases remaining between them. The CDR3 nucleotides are TGTGCCATGACCCCAAGGCCTTCCCGGGAGCAGTTCTTC. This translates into CAMTPRPSREQFF.

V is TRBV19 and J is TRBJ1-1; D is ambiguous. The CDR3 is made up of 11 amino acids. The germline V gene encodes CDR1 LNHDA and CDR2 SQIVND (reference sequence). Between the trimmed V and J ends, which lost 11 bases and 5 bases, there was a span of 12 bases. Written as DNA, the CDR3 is TGTGCCTGCGGGTCGGGAACTGAAGCTTTCTTT. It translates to CACGSGTEAFF. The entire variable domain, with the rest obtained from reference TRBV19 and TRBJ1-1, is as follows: DGGITQSPKYLFRKEGQNVTLSCEQNLNHDAMYWYRQDPGQGLRLIYYSQIVNDFQKGDIAEGYSVSREKKESFPLTVTSAQKNPTAFYLCACGSGTEAFFGQGTRLTVV.

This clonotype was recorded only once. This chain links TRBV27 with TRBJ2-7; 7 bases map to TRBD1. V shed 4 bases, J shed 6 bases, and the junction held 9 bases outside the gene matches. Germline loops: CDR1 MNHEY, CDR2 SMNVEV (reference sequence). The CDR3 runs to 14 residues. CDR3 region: CASSSALTGAEQYF. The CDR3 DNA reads TGTGCCAGCAGTTCAGCACTCACAGGGGCCGAGCAGTACTTC.

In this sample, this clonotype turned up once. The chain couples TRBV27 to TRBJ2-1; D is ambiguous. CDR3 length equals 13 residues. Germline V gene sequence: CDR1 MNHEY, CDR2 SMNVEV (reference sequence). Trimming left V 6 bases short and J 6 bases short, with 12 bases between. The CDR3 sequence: CASSPGQANEQFF. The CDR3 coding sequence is TGTGCCAGCAGCCCCGGGCAGGCCAATGAGCAGTTCTTC.

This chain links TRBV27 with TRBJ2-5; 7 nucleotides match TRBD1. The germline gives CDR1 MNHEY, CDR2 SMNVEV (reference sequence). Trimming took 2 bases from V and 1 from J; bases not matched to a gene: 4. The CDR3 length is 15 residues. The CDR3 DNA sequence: TGTGCCAGCAGTTTAGGGGACAGCCGCCAAGAGACCCAGTACTTC. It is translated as CASSLGDSRQETQYF.

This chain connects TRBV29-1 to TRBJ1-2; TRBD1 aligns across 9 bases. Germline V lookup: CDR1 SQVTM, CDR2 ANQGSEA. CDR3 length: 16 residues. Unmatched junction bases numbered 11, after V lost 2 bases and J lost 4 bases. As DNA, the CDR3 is TGCAGCGTTGAAAGAGGACAGGGGAATATTGGCTATGGCTACACCTTC. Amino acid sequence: CSVERGQGNIGYGYTF.

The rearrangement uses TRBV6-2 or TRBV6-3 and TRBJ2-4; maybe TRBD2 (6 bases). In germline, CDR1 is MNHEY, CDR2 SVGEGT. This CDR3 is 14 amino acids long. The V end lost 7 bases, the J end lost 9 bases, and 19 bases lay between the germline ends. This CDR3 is CASIHAGTIGIQYF. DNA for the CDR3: TGTGCCAGCATTCACGCGGGGACGATTGGCATTCAGTACTTC.

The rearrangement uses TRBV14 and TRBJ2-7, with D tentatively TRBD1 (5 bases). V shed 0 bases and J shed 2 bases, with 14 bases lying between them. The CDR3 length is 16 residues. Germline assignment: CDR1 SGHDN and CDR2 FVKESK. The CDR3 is CASSQDLTGIPYEQYF. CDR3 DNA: TGTGCCAGCAGCCAAGATCTTACAGGAATACCCTACGAGCAGTACTTC.

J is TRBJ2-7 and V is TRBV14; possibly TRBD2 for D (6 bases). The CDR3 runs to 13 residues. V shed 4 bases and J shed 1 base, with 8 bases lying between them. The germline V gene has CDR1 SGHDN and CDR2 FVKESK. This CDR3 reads CASSLRGSYEQYV. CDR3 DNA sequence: TGTGCCAGCAGCCTCCGGGGGTCCTACGAGCAGTACGTC.

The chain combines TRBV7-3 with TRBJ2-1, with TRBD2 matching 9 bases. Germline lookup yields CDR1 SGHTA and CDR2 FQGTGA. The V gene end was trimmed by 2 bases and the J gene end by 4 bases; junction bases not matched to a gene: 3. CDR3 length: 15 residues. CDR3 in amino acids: CASSLGLAGYNEQFF. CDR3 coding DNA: TGTGCCAGCAGCTTAGGGCTAGCGGGATACAATGAGCAGTTCTTC.

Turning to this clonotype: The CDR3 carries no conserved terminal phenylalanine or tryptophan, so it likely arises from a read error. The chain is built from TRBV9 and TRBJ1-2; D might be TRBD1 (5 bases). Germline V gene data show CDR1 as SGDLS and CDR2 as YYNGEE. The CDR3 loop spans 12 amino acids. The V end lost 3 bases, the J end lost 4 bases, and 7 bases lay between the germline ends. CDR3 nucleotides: TGTGCCAGCAGCGCAGGGATCTATGGCTACACCCTC. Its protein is CASSAGIYGYTL.